Each of the 2 T cell receptor beta chains below was sequenced from the same sample in a study of blood T cell repertoires in COVID-19. TCRdb's table, derived via immunoSEQ multiplex PCR, lists solely in-frame clones and lacks some. The sample shows some 250,000 clones, around 81% of them seen only once. Sequencing used peripheral blood. Receptors were obtained from a man aged 45-65 years with active or convalescent COVID-19.

The rearrangement links TRBV19 to TRBJ2-5, with TRBD2 matching over 12 bases. The CDR3 spans 15 residues. Germline assignment: CDR1 LNHDA and CDR2 SQIVND (reference sequence). After removal of 5 bases from V and 7 bases from J, the junction contained 8 bases not matched to a gene. The CDR3 DNA sequence: TGTGCCAGTAGTTCCTCTAGCGGGGGGGAAGGGACCCAGTACTTC. Encoded protein: CASSSSSGGEGTQYF.

This clone was seen more than once but under ten times. The rearrangement joins TRBV5-5 to TRBJ1-2; 12 nucleotides line up with TRBD1. The CDR3 loop spans 17 amino acids. Trimming took 4 bases from V and 1 from J; bases not matched to a gene: 8. CDR1 SGHKS and CDR2 YYEKEE come from the germline V gene (reference sequence). The CDR3 DNA reads TGTGCCAGCAGCACCACGGGACAGGGGGCCGGTAACTATGGCTACACCTTC. It is translated as CASSTTGQGAGNYGYTF.